The 30 T cell receptor beta chains presented below share a single source sample, sequenced in a study of blood T cell repertoires in COVID-19. Profiled with immunoSEQ multiplex PCR; TCRdb holds only in-frame clones, not every one. The data show about 190,000 clones, 80% to 90% seen once. The source material was peripheral blood. The receptors shown here come from a woman of 80 years or more with acute or convalescent COVID-19.

The CDR3 here is CASRSDSKNQPQHF. The CDR3 nucleotides read TGTGCCAGCAGGTCCGACTCGAAAAATCAGCCCCAGCATTTT. This chain joins TRBV6-6 and TRBJ1-5; D is ambiguous. The germline V gene encodes CDR1 MNHNY and CDR2 SVGAGI (reference sequence). CDR3 length equals 14 residues. The V end lost 6 bases, the J end lost 4 bases, and 13 bases lay between the germline ends.

The chain has TRBV7-2 and TRBJ1-1, with D possibly being TRBD1 (6 bases). The V and J ends lost 5 bases and 2 bases respectively, with 15 bases between them. This CDR3 comprises 15 residues. Germline V lookup: CDR1 SGHTA, CDR2 FQGNSA. The CDR3 is CASSTPTQGNTEAFF. For the CDR3, the DNA is TGTGCCAGCAGCACCCCAACACAGGGTAACACTGAAGCTTTCTTT.

The J gene is TRBJ1-1, the V gene TRBV5-6; 8 bases match TRBD1. Germline V gene lookup returns CDR1 SGHDT and CDR2 YYEEEE. V lost 2 bases to trimming and J lost 4 bases; unmatched junction nucleotides: 1. This CDR3 is built from 13 residues. This chain's CDR3 is CASSLQGGTEAFF. DNA of the CDR3: TGTGCCAGCAGCTTACAGGGGGGCACTGAAGCTTTCTTT.

This rearrangement joins TRBV20-1 to TRBJ1-1; D not certain. The germline gives CDR1 DFQATT, CDR2 SNEGSKA (reference sequence). The CDR3 has 11 amino acids. The V end lost 5 bases, the J end lost 11 bases, and 15 bases lay between the germline ends. The CDR3 here is CSAPSSGVAFF. Here the CDR3 DNA reads TGCAGTGCTCCTTCAAGCGGTGTGGCTTTCTTT.

The rearrangement joins TRBV20-1 to TRBJ1-5, with 7 bases fitting TRBD1. Germline V gene lookup returns CDR1 DFQATT and CDR2 SNEGSKA (reference sequence). CDR3 size: 15 residues. Losses at the gene ends were 6 bases for V and 0 bases for J; bases not matched to a gene: 8. CDR3 in amino acids: CSASQQGISNQPQHF. The CDR3 nucleotides read TGCAGTGCGAGTCAACAGGGGATTAGCAATCAGCCCCAGCATTTT.

This sequence joins TRBV5-1 and TRBJ2-2, with D hard to call. Germline CDR1 is SGHRS and CDR2 is YFSETQ. This CDR3 spans 13 amino acids. Trimming removed 4 bases at V and 7 bases at J, with 11 bases between. CDR3: CASSIAPHGELFF. CDR3 nucleotide sequence: TGCGCCAGCAGCATAGCCCCCCACGGGGAGCTGTTTTTT.

The rearrangement links TRBV5-6 to TRBJ1-5; a weak D match, TRBD1 (6 bases). CDR1 is SGHDT and CDR2 is YYEEEE in the germline V gene. CDR3 length: 18 residues. Trimming removed 4 bases at V and 1 base at J, with 21 bases between. The chain's CDR3 is CASSLSRGRFWSNQPQHF. Written as DNA, the CDR3 is TGTGCCAGCAGCCTTAGCAGGGGCCGATTCTGGAGCAATCAGCCCCAGCATTTT. Full variable domain (remainder filled in from reference TRBV5-6 and TRBJ1-5): DAGVTQSPTHLIKTRGQQVTLRCSPKSGHDTVSWYQQALGQGPQFIFQYYEEEERQRGNFPDRFSGHQFPNYSSELNVNALLLGDSALYLCASSLSRGRFWSNQPQHFGDGTRLSIL.

The V gene is TRBV28, the J gene TRBJ2-1, with 12 nucleotides matching TRBD2. Trimming cost V 5 bases and J 3 bases; bases outside gene matches: 11. The germline CDR1 and CDR2 sequences are MDHEN and SYDVKM. This CDR3 is 18 amino acids long. The CDR3 DNA sequence: TGTGCCAGCAGTACCCTGACGGCTAGCGGGAGGGTCTACAATGAGCAGTTCTTC. Protein product: CASSTLTASGRVYNEQFF.

The chain uses TRBV18 and TRBJ2-5; possibly TRBD1 for D (5 bases). Germline loops: CDR1 KGHSH, CDR2 LQKENI. This CDR3 has 13 amino acids. V lost 3 bases and J lost 6, with 11 bases in between. The CDR3 region is CASSPSGFQTQYF. CDR3 sequence (DNA): TGTGCCAGCTCACCGTCAGGGTTTCAGACCCAGTACTTC.

The chain couples TRBV5-1 to TRBJ2-2; possibly TRBD1 for D (6 bases). The CDR3 is made up of 18 amino acids. V was shortened by 7 bases and J by 4 bases, with 26 bases between the two germline ends. Germline values: CDR1 SGHRS, CDR2 YFSETQ. In nucleotides, the CDR3 is TGCGCCAGCGGGGTTGTTCCGTTTGGTCAGGGGAGCACCGGGGAGCTGTTTTTT. Its protein product is CASGVVPFGQGSTGELFF. Full variable domain (rest looked up from reference TRBV5-1 and TRBJ2-2): KAGVTQTPRYLIKTRGQQVTLSCSPISGHRSVSWYQQTPGQGLQFLFEYFSETQRNKGNFPGRFSGRQFSNSRSEMNVSTLELGDSALYLCASGVVPFGQGSTGELFFGEGSRLTVL.

The J gene is TRBJ1-5, the V gene TRBV7-9; D perhaps matches TRBD1 (5 bases). Germline V gene data show CDR1 as SEHNR and CDR2 as FQNEAQ (reference sequence). Trimming pared 3 bases from V and 9 bases from J, leaving 15 bases between. CDR3 length: 14 residues. Here the CDR3 DNA reads TGTGCCAGCAGCTTCTCCGGGGGAGAACGGCCCCAGCATTTT. This codes for CASSFSGGERPQHF. The variable domain in full, with the rest retrieved from reference TRBV7-9 and TRBJ1-5, is DTGVSQNPRHKITKRGQNVTFRCDPISEHNRLYWYRQTLGQGPEFLTYFQNEAQLEKSRLLSDRFSAERPKGSFSTLEIQRTEQGDSAMYLCASSFSGGERPQHFGDGTRLSIL.

J is TRBJ2-1 and V is TRBV28; possibly TRBD2 for D (5 bases). The CDR3 has 16 amino acids. V was clipped by 4 bases and J by 6 bases, with 19 bases between them. Germline lookup yields CDR1 MDHEN and CDR2 SYDVKM. The DNA for the CDR3 is TGTGCCAGCAGTTCCCCAGGCTCCGGGGTGGGCAATGAGCAGTTCTTC. Amino acid sequence: CASSSPGSGVGNEQFF.

In this sample, this clone turned up once. V gene TRBV11-2 combines with J gene TRBJ1-3, with D uncertain. Trimming stripped 4 bases from V and 5 bases from J, with 3 bases between. The CDR3 is 11 amino acids. Germline CDR1 is SGHAT and CDR2 is FQNNGV. CDR3: CASSSRNTIYF. As DNA, the CDR3 is TGTGCCAGCAGCTCCAGAAACACCATATATTTT.

This chain joins TRBV10-3 and TRBJ2-1, with 9 bases that match TRBD2. There are 16 residues in the CDR3. CDR1 ENHRY and CDR2 SYGVKD come from the germline V gene. Trimming cost V 2 bases and J 4 bases; bases outside gene matches: 6. The CDR3 loop reads CAISEGRTSVYNEQFF. In DNA form, the CDR3 reads TGTGCCATCAGTGAGGGGAGGACTAGCGTATACAATGAGCAGTTCTTC.

The chain recombines TRBV21-1 with TRBJ1-5; the DNA was not used to check the table's D call, TRBD1. TRBV21-1 is recorded as a pseudogene. This CDR3 contains 20 residues. The CDR3 spells CASSSRAGTGAFYSNQPQHF. In DNA, the CDR3 is TGTGCCAGCAGCTCCCGTGCCGGGACAGGGGCCTTCTATAGCAATCAGCCCCAGCATTTT.

The rearrangement links TRBV27 to TRBJ2-7; D might be TRBD2 (5 bases). Deletions cut 3 bases from V and 5 bases from J, with 11 bases between. Per germline, CDR1 MNHEY and CDR2 SMNVEV (reference sequence). The length of the CDR3 is 13 residues. CDR3 amino acids: CASSLRADNEQYF. The DNA for the CDR3 is TGTGCCAGCAGTTTGAGGGCCGACAACGAGCAGTACTTC.

V gene TRBV19 combines with J gene TRBJ2-4; 9 positions agree with TRBD1. Per germline, CDR1 LNHDA and CDR2 SQIVND (reference sequence). J was trimmed by 7 bases and V by 5 bases; bases with no gene match: 12. CDR3 length: 16 residues. The CDR3 reads CASSRATGGERNIQYF. CDR3 nucleotides: TGTGCCAGTAGTCGCGCTACAGGGGGCGAGCGTAACATTCAGTACTTC.

The CDR3 sequence: CASVRVFMNTEAFF. The CDR3 DNA follows: TGTGCCAGCGTCAGGGTATTCATGAACACTGAAGCTTTCTTT. J is TRBJ1-1 and V is TRBV6-6; D possibly corresponds to TRBD1 (5 bases). The V end was cut by 8 bases, the J end by 0 bases, with 13 bases between. CDR3 length: 14 amino acids. Germline-derived CDR1 and CDR2 are MNHNY and SVGAGI (reference sequence).

The chain joins TRBV7-9 to TRBJ1-2, with no clear D. Germline V gene sequence: CDR1 SEHNR, CDR2 FQNEAQ (reference sequence). V was clipped by 5 bases and J by 10 bases, with 11 bases between them. This CDR3 spans 11 amino acids. The CDR3 sequence: CASSPVGIYTF. CDR3 in DNA: TGTGCCAGCAGCCCCGTGGGCATCTACACCTTC.

To note about this clone: The CDR3 does not end in the conserved phenylalanine or tryptophan, so this is likely a read error. Because the CDR3's place on the DNA is in doubt, the DNA is left out and the CDR3 is given as listed by TCRdb. The genes are TRBV19 and TRBJ1-1; no DNA check was done on the table's D call, TRBD1. CDR1 and CDR2 from the germline V gene are LNHDA and SQIVND (reference sequence). The CDR3 numbers 12 amino acids, ends counted. CDR3 in amino acids: CASSMKDREESV.

This clone came up once. The gene calls are TRBV10-3 and TRBJ1-2; possible D gene TRBD1, 5 bases. Germline V lookup: CDR1 ENHRY, CDR2 SYGVKD. The CDR3 consists of 14 residues. The V gene lost 2 bases and the J gene lost 0 bases, with 7 bases spanning the gap. For the CDR3, the DNA is TGTGCCATCAGTGAGGACAGCGCTAACTATGGCTACACCTTC. The encoded protein is CAISEDSANYGYTF.

This sequence joins TRBV18 and TRBJ2-1; 10 bases are shared with TRBD2. J lost 4 bases, V lost 3 bases, and 3 bases had no gene match. The CDR3 is 15 amino acids. Germline CDR1 reads KGHSH; CDR2 reads LQKENI. The CDR3 DNA follows: TGTGCCAGCTCACCCGTAGCGGGAGGATACAATGAGCAGTTCTTC. Protein sequence: CASSPVAGGYNEQFF.

The chain uses TRBV19 and TRBJ1-2; 7 bases agree with TRBD1. Germline V gene data show CDR1 as LNHDA and CDR2 as SQIVND (reference sequence). The CDR3 is 15 amino acids. The V segment lost 6 bases and the J segment 3 bases; nucleotides outside the gene matches: 10. This CDR3 reads CASRTLDRADYGYTF. The DNA of the CDR3 is TGTGCCAGTAGAACGCTAGACAGGGCCGACTATGGCTACACCTTC.

The genes are TRBV7-3 and TRBJ2-2; TRBD1 matches at 10 bases. This CDR3 comprises 17 residues. Germline assignment: CDR1 SGHTA and CDR2 FQGTGA. V gave up 5 bases and J gave up 7 bases; unmatched junction bases: 13. CDR3 residues: CASSKYGQGDAGGELFF. The CDR3 DNA reads TGTGCCAGCAGCAAATACGGACAGGGGGACGCTGGCGGGGAGCTGTTTTTT. The full variable domain, with the rest looked up from reference TRBV7-3 and TRBJ2-2, is GAGVSQTPSNKVTEKGKYVELRCDPISGHTALYWYRQSLGQGPEFLIYFQGTGAADDSGLPNDRFFAVRPEGSVSTLKIQRTERGDSAVYLCASSKYGQGDAGGELFFGEGSRLTVL.

This chain uses TRBV5-1 with TRBJ2-6; D remains ambiguous. Germline CDR1 is SGHRS and CDR2 is YFSETQ. The CDR3 loop spans 14 amino acids. Trimming cost V 1 base and J 2 bases, with 4 bases left between them. The CDR3 nucleotides are TGCGCCAGCAGCTTGACGGCTGGGGCCAACGTCCTGACTTTC. Translating it yields CASSLTAGANVLTF.

The chain combines TRBV5-1 with TRBJ2-7, with 9 bases lining up with TRBD1. There are 14 residues in the CDR3. The V gene's germline CDR1 is SGHRS and CDR2 YFSETQ. The V segment lost 3 bases and the J segment 6 bases; nucleotides outside the gene matches: 7. The CDR3 spells CASSSGTGQPEQYF. The CDR3 DNA reads as TGCGCCAGCAGCTCCGGGACAGGGCAACCCGAGCAGTACTTC.

The V and J genes are TRBV28 and TRBJ1-2; TRBD1 might be the D (6 bases). Trimming pared 9 bases from V and 4 bases from J, leaving 12 bases between. This CDR3 spans 12 amino acids. Germline CDR1 reads MDHEN; CDR2 reads SYDVKM. CDR3 nucleotides: TGTGCCAGTGCACAGGGCGTCTATGGCTACACCTTC. Translation gives CASAQGVYGYTF.

In its sample, this clone was seen once. The V call is TRBV11-1, the J call TRBJ2-5, with TRBD2 matching over 12 bases. Losses at the gene ends were 3 bases for V and 2 bases for J; bases not matched to a gene: 1. The V gene's germline CDR1 is SGHAT and CDR2 FQDESV (reference sequence). The CDR3 extends over 15 amino acids. In DNA form, the CDR3 reads TGTGCCAGCAGCTTCGGACTAGCGGGGCAAGAGACCCAGTACTTC. It translates to CASSFGLAGQETQYF. Looking up the rest from reference TRBV11-1 and TRBJ2-5 gives the full variable domain: EAEVAQSPRYKITEKSQAVAFWCDPISGHATLYWYRQILGQGPELLVQFQDESVVDDSQLPKDRFSAERLKGVDSTLKIQPAELGDSAMYLCASSFGLAGQETQYFGPGTRLLVL.

The chain joins TRBV7-8 to TRBJ1-2; no reliable D call. The CDR3 has 16 residues. The V gene lost 2 bases and the J gene lost 4 bases, with 17 bases spanning the gap. Germline V lookup: CDR1 SGHVS, CDR2 FQNEAQ. The CDR3: CASSLSPRAGGYGYTF. In DNA, the CDR3 is TGTGCCAGCAGCTTAAGCCCTCGAGCGGGTGGCTATGGCTACACCTTC.

The chain couples TRBV28 to TRBJ1-2, with no clear D. The ends were cut back, 1 base at V and 0 bases at J, with 6 bases in the middle. The CDR3 totals 14 residues. Looked up from germline, CDR1 is MDHEN and CDR2 is SYDVKM. DNA of the CDR3: TGTGCCAGCAGTTTATATGCAGCTAACTATGGCTACACCTTC. Translation gives CASSLYAANYGYTF.